This TCR beta chain is drawn from a study of CD8+ T cells in alopecia areata. Punch biopsies of lesional scalp, plus peripheral blood, were taken from alopecia areata patients. Sorting of PBMCs yielded the CD4+ and CD8+ T cells. Findings of the study overall: Higher clonality and more expanded CD8+ clones appeared in lesional than normal scalp. Scalp samples also yield sequences of resident alphabeta T cells from normal skin.

This clone was counted a few times. Its specificity is not known. Extracted RNA was reverse transcribed, and the resulting cDNA served as sequencing template. Generated by immunoSEQ multiplex PCR, the TCRdb table keeps only in-frame clones and is missing some. Among approximately 82,000 clones listed, 51% were seen once. Per the germline V gene, CDR1 is SQVTM and CDR2 is ANQGSEA. Between the trimmed V and J ends, which lost 2 bases and 4 bases, there was a span of 9 bases. This CDR3 spans 13 amino acids. The sequence was obtained from a human donor with alopecia areata. The sample was NKG2D-high CD8+ T cells sorted from blood. This rearrangement joins TRBV29-1 to TRBJ2-1, with a possible D match to TRBD1 (5 bases). The CDR3 loop reads CSVERGPYNEQFF. In nucleotides, the CDR3 is TGCAGCGTTGAAAGGGGTCCTTACAATGAGCAGTTCTTC.